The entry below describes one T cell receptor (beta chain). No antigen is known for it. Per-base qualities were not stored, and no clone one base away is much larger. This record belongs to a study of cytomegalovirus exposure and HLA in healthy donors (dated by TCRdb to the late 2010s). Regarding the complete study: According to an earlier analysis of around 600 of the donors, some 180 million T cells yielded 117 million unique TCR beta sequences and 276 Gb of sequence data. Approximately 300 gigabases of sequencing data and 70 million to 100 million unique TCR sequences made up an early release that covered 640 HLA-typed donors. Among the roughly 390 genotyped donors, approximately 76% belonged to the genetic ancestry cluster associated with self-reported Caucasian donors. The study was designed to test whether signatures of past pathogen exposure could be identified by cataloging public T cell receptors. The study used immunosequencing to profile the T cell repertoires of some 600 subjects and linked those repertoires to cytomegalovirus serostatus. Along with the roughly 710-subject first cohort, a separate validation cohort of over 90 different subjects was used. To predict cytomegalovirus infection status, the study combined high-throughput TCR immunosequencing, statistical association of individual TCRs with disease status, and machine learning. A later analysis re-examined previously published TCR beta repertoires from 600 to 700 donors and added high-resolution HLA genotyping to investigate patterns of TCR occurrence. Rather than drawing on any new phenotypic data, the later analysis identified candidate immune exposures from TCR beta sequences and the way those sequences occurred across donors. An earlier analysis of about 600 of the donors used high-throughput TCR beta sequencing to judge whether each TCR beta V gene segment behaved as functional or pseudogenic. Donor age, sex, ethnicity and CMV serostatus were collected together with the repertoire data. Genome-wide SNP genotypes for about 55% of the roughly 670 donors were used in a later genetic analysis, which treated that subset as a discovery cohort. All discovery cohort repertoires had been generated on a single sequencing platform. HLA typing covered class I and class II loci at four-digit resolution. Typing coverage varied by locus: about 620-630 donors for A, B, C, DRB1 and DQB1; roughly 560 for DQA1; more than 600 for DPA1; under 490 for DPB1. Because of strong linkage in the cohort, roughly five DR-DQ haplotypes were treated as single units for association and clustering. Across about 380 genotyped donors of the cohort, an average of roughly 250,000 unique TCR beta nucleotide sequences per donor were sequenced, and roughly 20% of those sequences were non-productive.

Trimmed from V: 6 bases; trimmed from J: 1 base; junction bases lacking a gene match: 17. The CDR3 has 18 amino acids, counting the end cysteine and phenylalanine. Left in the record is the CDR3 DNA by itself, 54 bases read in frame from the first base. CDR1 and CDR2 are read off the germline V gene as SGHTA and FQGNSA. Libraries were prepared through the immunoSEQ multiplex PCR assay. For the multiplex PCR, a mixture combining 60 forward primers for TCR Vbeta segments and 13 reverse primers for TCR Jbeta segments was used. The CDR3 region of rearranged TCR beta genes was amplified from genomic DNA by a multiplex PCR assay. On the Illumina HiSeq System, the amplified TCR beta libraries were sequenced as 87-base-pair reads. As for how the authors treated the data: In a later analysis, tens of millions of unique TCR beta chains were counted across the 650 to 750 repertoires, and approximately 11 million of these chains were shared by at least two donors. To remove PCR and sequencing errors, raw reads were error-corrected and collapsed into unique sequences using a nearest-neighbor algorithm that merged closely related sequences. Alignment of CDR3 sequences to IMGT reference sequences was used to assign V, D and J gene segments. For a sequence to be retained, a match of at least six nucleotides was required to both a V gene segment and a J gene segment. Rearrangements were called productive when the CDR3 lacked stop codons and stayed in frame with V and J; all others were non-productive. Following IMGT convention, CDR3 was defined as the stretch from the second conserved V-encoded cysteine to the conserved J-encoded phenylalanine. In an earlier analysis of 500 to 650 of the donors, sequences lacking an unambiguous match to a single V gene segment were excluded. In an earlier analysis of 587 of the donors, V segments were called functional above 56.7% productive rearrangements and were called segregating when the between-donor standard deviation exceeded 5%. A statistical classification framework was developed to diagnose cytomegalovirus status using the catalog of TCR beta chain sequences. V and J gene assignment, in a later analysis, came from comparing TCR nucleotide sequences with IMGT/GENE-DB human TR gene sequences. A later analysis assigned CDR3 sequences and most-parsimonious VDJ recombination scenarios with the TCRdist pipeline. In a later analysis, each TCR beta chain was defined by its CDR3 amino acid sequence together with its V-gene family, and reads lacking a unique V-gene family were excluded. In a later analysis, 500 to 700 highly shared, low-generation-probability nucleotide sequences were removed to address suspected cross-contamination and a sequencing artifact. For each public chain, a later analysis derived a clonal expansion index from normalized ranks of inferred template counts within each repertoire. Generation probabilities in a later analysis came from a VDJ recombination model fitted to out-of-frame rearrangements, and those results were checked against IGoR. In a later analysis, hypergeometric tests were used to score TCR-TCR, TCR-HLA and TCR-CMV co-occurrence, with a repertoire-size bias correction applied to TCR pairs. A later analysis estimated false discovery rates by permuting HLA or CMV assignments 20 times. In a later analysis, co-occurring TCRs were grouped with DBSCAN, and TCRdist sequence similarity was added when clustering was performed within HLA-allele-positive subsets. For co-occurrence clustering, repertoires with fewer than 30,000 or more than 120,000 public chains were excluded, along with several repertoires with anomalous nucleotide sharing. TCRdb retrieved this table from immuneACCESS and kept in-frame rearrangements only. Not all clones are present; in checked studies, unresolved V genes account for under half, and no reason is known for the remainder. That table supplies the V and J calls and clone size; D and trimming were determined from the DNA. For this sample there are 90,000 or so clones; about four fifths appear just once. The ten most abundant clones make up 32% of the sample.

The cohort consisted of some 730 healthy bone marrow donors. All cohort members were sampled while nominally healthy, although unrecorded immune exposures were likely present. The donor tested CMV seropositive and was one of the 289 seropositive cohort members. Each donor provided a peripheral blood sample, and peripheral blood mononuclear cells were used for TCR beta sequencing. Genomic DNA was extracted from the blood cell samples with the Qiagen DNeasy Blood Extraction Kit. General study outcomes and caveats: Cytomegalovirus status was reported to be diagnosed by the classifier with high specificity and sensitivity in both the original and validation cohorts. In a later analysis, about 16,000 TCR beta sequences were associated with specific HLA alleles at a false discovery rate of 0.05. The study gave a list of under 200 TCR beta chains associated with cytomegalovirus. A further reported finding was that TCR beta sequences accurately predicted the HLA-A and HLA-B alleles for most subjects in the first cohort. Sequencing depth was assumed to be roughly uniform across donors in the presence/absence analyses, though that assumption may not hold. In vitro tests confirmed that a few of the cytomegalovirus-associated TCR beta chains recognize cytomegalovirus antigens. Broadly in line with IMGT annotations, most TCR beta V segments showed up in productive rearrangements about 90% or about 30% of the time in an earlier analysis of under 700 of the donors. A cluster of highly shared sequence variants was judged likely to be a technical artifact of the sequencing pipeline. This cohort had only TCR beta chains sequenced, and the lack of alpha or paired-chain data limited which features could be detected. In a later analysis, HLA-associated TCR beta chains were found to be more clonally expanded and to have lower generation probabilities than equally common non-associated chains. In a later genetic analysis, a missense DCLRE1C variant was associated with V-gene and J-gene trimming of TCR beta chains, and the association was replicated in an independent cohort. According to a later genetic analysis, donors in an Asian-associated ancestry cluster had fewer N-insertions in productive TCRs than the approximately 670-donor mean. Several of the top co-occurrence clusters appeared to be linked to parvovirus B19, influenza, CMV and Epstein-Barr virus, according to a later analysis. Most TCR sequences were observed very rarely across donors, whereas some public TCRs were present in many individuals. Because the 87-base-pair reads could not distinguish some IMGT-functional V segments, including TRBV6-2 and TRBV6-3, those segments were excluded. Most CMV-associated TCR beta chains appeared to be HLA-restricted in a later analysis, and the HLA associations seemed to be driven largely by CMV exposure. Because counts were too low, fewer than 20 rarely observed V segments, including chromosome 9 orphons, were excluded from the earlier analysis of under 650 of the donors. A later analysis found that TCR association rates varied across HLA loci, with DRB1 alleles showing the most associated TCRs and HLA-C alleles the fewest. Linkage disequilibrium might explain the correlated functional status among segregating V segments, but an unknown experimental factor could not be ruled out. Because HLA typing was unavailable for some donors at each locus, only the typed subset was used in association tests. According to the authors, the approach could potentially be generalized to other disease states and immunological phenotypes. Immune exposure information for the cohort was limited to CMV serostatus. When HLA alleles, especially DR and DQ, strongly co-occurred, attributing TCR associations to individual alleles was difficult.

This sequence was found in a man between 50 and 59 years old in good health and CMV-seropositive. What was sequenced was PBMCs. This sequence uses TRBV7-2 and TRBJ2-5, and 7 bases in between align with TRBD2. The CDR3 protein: CASSLVAAWGRGQETQYF. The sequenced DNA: TGTGCCAGCAGTCTTGTTGCCGCGTGGGGGAGGGGCCAAGAGACCCAGTACTTC.